The 28 T cell receptor beta chains reported below all come from one sample, sequenced in a study of T cells in Graves' hyperthyroidism and ophthalmopathy (dated by TCRdb to between 2017 and 2020). Libraries were built with multiplex PCR. Sequencing instrument: Illumina HiSeq 2000. TCR beta CDR3 regions were amplified from RNA transcripts. The first round of RT-PCR for the TCR CDR3 was performed with the HTBI primer set and the Qiagen OneStep RT-PCR kit. TCRdb reworked the public reads: Q25 trimming with fastp, MiXCR clone assembly, productive beta chains retained. CDR3 protein duplicates are merged, each entry listing the most common genes and DNA. The sample table contains 550,000 to 650,000 distinct CDR3 sequences; only one count was recorded for 12% to 15% of them. The top ten hold approximately 14% of the sample. The specimen sequenced was blood. These receptors were taken from a woman aged 40 to 49 with Graves' hyperthyroidism.

Concerning this clonotype itself: A read error is possible here, since a much larger clone lies one base away. V gene TRBV27 combines with J gene TRBJ2-7, with 11 bases aligning to TRBD2. Germline CDR1 and CDR2: MNHEY and SMNVEV (reference sequence). This CDR3 is built from 15 residues. Written as DNA, the CDR3 is TGTGCCGGCAGTCCGGTAGCGGGAGGGGCCTACGAGCAGTACTTC. This gives the protein CAGSPVAGGAYEQYF.

The chain links TRBV28 to TRBJ2-7; 8 bases are shared with TRBD1. Trimming took 6 bases from V and 7 from J; bases not matched to a gene: 8. The CDR3 covers 13 residues. Germline assignment: CDR1 MDHEN and CDR2 SYDVKM. The CDR3 region is CASSPDRVWEQYF. Here the CDR3 DNA reads TGTGCCAGCAGCCCGGACAGGGTTTGGGAGCAGTACTTC.

This clonotype has ten or more counts. The gene calls are TRBV12-3 or TRBV12-4 and TRBJ2-7; TRBD1 aligns across 9 bases. The CDR3 spans 18 residues. V gave up 5 bases and J gave up 1 base; unmatched junction bases: 15. CDR3 nucleotide sequence: TGTGCCAGCAGTGATGGACAGGGGTACCTTTACGGGTCCTACGAGCAGTACTTC. Translated, it gives CASSDGQGYLYGSYEQYF.

The chain has TRBV20-1 and TRBJ2-6; tentatively, D is TRBD1 or TRBD2 (5 bases each). Germline-derived CDR1 and CDR2 are DFQATT and SNEGSKA (reference sequence). The CDR3 is 16 residues long. V was shortened by 0 bases and J by 0 bases, with 9 bases between the two germline ends. CDR3 residues: CSAREGTHSGANVLTF. For the CDR3, the DNA is TGCAGTGCTAGAGAGGGGACCCACTCTGGGGCCAACGTCCTGACTTTC.

This clonotype was observed a handful of times. The gene calls are TRBV2 and TRBJ1-3, with D tentatively TRBD1 (5 bases). The CDR3 runs to 17 residues. Germline V gives CDR1 SNHLY, CDR2 FYNNEI. V shed 4 bases and J shed 2 bases, with 18 bases lying between them. The CDR3 here is CASSGGTGLGAGNTIYF. CDR3 nucleotides: TGTGCCAGCAGTGGAGGGACGGGGCTGGGTGCTGGAAACACCATATATTTT.

This clonotype has a count of ten or more. The chain couples TRBV7-9 to TRBJ1-4; perhaps TRBD1 as D (6 bases). The CDR3 has 15 residues. Trimming removed 1 base at V and 6 bases at J, with 12 bases between. Germline V lookup: CDR1 SEHNR, CDR2 FQNEAQ (reference sequence). CDR3 in DNA: TGTGCCAGCAGCTTAGTAACAGGGCTGGATGAAAAACTGTTTTTT. This sequence encodes CASSLVTGLDEKLFF.

This clonotype came up many times. The chain carries TRBV24-1 and TRBJ2-3; 9 positions agree with TRBD1. The CDR3 runs 15 residues. The V segment lost 4 bases and the J segment 1 base; nucleotides outside the gene matches: 2. Looked up from germline, CDR1 is KGHDR and CDR2 is SFDVKD. CDR3 sequence: CATSDRDRGTDTQYF. DNA for the CDR3: TGTGCCACCAGTGACCGGGACAGGGGCACAGATACGCAGTATTTT.

This clonotype was seen more than once but under ten times. V is TRBV20-1 and J is TRBJ2-7; 7 bases are shared with TRBD2. The length of the CDR3 is 15 residues. CDR1 is DFQATT and CDR2 is SNEGSKA in the germline V gene (reference sequence). Trimming removed 4 bases from V and 0 bases from J; junction bases left unmatched: 9. The CDR3 is CSAINPSGSSYEQYF. In DNA, the CDR3 is TGCAGTGCTATAAACCCTAGCGGAAGCTCCTACGAGCAGTACTTC.

V gene TRBV5-6 combines with J gene TRBJ1-4; 9 bases align to TRBD1. The CDR3 runs to 17 residues. CDR1 and CDR2 from the germline V gene are SGHDT and YYEEEE. The J segment lost 1 base and the V segment lost 2 bases, leaving 6 bases of the junction unmatched. The CDR3 sequence is CASSFPGQGGTNEKLFF. Here the CDR3 DNA reads TGTGCCAGCAGCTTTCCGGGACAGGGAGGAACTAATGAAAAACTGTTTTTT.

This clonotype was counted many times. V and J are TRBV3-1 and TRBJ2-1, with 8 bases that match TRBD2. The V gene end was trimmed by 4 bases and the J gene end by 7 bases; junction bases not matched to a gene: 6. CDR1 and CDR2 from the germline V gene are LGHDT and YNNKEL (reference sequence). The CDR3 length is 14 residues. The DNA for the CDR3 is TGTGCCAGCAGCCCTAGCGGGCGTAGGAATGAGCAGTTCTTC. Protein product: CASSPSGRRNEQFF.

This clonotype came up many times. V and J are TRBV7-9 and TRBJ2-7; 7 nucleotides line up with TRBD2. V dropped 3 bases and J dropped 0; count of bases not matched to a gene: 2. This CDR3 has 14 amino acids. Germline V gene lookup returns CDR1 SEHNR and CDR2 FQNEAQ (reference sequence). For the CDR3, the DNA is TGTGCCAGCAGCTTTAGCGGGCCCTCCTACGAGCAGTACTTC. It translates to CASSFSGPSYEQYF.

There are a few counts of this clonotype. The J gene is TRBJ2-2, the V gene TRBV6-5; D not resolved. Trimming removed 0 bases at V and 7 bases at J, with 6 bases between. This CDR3 has 13 amino acids. Looked up from germline, CDR1 is MNHEY and CDR2 is SVGAGI. DNA for the CDR3: TGTGCCAGCAGTTACTCAGAGAGCGGGGAGCTGTTTTTT. It translates to CASSYSESGELFF.

This clonotype was counted ten times or more. The chain recombines TRBV2 with TRBJ2-7, with 11 bases aligning to TRBD2. The germline CDR1 and CDR2 sequences are SNHLY and FYNNEI. The CDR3 totals 15 residues. Germline trimming cut 5 bases from V and 0 bases from J; bases unmatched to any gene: 3. The CDR3 spells CASSLTSGNSYEQYF. CDR3 coding DNA: TGTGCCAGCAGTTTGACTAGCGGGAACTCCTACGAGCAGTACTTC.

This clonotype was seen repeatedly, ten times or more. This chain uses TRBV5-1 with TRBJ2-7; possible D gene TRBD1, 6 bases. The V gene lost 6 bases and the J gene lost 5 bases, with 12 bases spanning the gap. This CDR3 has 12 residues. Per germline, CDR1 SGHRS and CDR2 YFSETQ. The CDR3 region is CASMQTGNEQYF. CDR3 DNA sequence: TGCGCCAGCATGCAGACAGGCAACGAGCAGTACTTC. Supplemented by reference TRBV5-1 and TRBJ2-7, the full variable domain reads KAGVTQTPRYLIKTRGQQVTLSCSPISGHRSVSWYQQTPGQGLQFLFEYFSETQRNKGNFPGRFSGRQFSNSRSEMNVSTLELGDSALYLCASMQTGNEQYFGPGTRLTVT.

This clonotype appeared many times. The rearrangement links TRBV18 to TRBJ2-7; 8 nucleotides align to TRBD1. This CDR3 is built from 14 residues. Trimming removed 3 bases from V and 4 bases from J; junction bases left unmatched: 5. Germline V gene lookup returns CDR1 KGHSH and CDR2 LQKENI. The CDR3 protein is CASSPGQVGYEQYF. Written as DNA, the CDR3 is TGTGCCAGCTCACCGGGACAGGTGGGATACGAGCAGTACTTC.

V gene TRBV4-1 combines with J gene TRBJ2-7; 10 bases line up with TRBD1. Germline V lookup: CDR1 MGHRA, CDR2 YSYEKL. The V segment lost 0 bases and the J segment 0 bases; nucleotides outside the gene matches: 8. The CDR3 runs 18 residues. The CDR3 reads CASSQERRGQGNSYEQYF. The CDR3 DNA is TGCGCCAGCAGCCAAGAGCGCCGGGGACAGGGGAACTCCTACGAGCAGTACTTC.

The rearrangement joins TRBV9 to TRBJ2-1, with D possibly being TRBD2 (6 bases). V lost 4 bases and J 7 bases, leaving 12 bases between the germline ends. This CDR3 region has 13 residues. Germline CDR1 and CDR2: SGDLS and YYNGEE. CDR3 bases: TGTGCCAGCAGCCCCGGACTACCTAATGAGCAGTTCTTC. Protein: CASSPGLPNEQFF.

Ten or more counts support this clonotype. The gene calls are TRBV5-1 and TRBJ2-2, with 12 bases lining up with TRBD2. V lost 4 bases and J lost 1; bases outside the gene matches: 5. Germline loops: CDR1 SGHRS, CDR2 YFSETQ. The CDR3 is made up of 17 amino acids. CDR3 protein: CASSGLAGTQNTGELFF. The DNA of the CDR3 is TGCGCCAGCAGCGGACTAGCGGGAACGCAGAACACCGGGGAGCTGTTTTTT.

The chain carries TRBV27 and TRBJ2-7; 9 bases are a match to TRBD2. The CDR3 is 14 amino acids. Germline loops: CDR1 MNHEY, CDR2 SMNVEV (reference sequence). Unmatched junction bases numbered 9, after V lost 8 bases and J lost 4 bases. This CDR3 reads CASRRTSEGYEQYF. CDR3 sequence (DNA): TGTGCCAGCCGGAGGACTAGCGAGGGTTACGAGCAGTACTTC.

This clonotype was detected only a few times. CDR3 coding DNA: TGTGCCAGCAGTCCCGACAGGGACCTCTCCTACGAGCAGTACTTC. This translates into CASSPDRDLSYEQYF. V is TRBV5-5 and J is TRBJ2-7; 7 bases align to TRBD1. V gave up 5 bases and J gave up 0 bases; unmatched junction bases: 8. Germline CDR1 SGHKS, CDR2 YYEKEE (reference sequence). The CDR3 runs 15 residues.

This clonotype occurred a few times. The CDR3 reads CASSQDPGKGFYEQYF. CDR3 sequence (DNA): TGTGCCAGCAGCCAAGATCCAGGAAAGGGATTTTACGAGCAGTACTTC. This rearrangement joins TRBV4-2 to TRBJ2-7; no reliable D call. CDR3 length: 16 amino acids. V gave up 0 bases and J gave up 4 bases, with 16 bases separating them. Germline V gives CDR1 LGHNA, CDR2 YNFKEQ.

The chain recombines TRBV2 with TRBJ1-6; D not certain. V was trimmed by 5 bases and J by 8 bases, leaving 13 bases between them. CDR3 size: 14 residues. CDR1 SNHLY and CDR2 FYNNEI come from the germline V gene. CDR3 DNA sequence: TGTGCCAGCAGTATTCGAGGTTACGATTCACCCCTCCACTTT. Amino acids: CASSIRGYDSPLHF.

This sequence joins TRBV24-1 and TRBJ2-5, with D unresolved. The V end lost 4 bases, the J end lost 1 base, and 6 bases lay between the germline ends. Germline V lookup: CDR1 KGHDR, CDR2 SFDVKD. This CDR3 spans 13 amino acids. CDR3 bases: TGTGCCACCAGTGAGTTAGCCCAAGAGACCCAGTACTTC. It is translated as CATSELAQETQYF.

There are many counts of this clonotype. V is TRBV6-1 and J is TRBJ2-2; 9 bases fit TRBD2. V lost 6 bases, J lost 7 bases, and 6 bases stayed unmatched. CDR1 is MNHNS and CDR2 is SASEGT in the germline V gene. This CDR3 contains 14 residues. For the CDR3, the DNA is TGTGCCAGCAGGAGACTAGCGGAGGGCGGGGAGCTGTTTTTT. Amino acid sequence: CASRRLAEGGELFF.

V and J are TRBV5-5 and TRBJ2-3; 9 bases line up with TRBD2. V lost 0 bases to trimming and J lost 4 bases; unmatched junction nucleotides: 6. The germline V gene has CDR1 SGHKS and CDR2 YYEKEE (reference sequence). CDR3 length: 16 amino acids. The CDR3 bases are TGTGCCAGCAGCTTGGAAGGGGCGGGAGGGGCAGATACGCAGTATTTT. Protein sequence: CASSLEGAGGADTQYF. Full variable domain (rest looked up from reference TRBV5-5 and TRBJ2-3): DAGVTQSPTHLIKTRGQQVTLRCSPISGHKSVSWYQQVLGQGPQFIFQYYEKEERGRGNFPDRFSARQFPNYSSELNVNALLLGDSALYLCASSLEGAGGADTQYFGPGTRLTVL.

At least ten counts were recorded for this clonotype. This chain uses TRBV2 with TRBJ1-5; no clear D. Per germline, CDR1 SNHLY and CDR2 FYNNEI. V was shortened by 7 bases and J by 5 bases, with 12 bases between the two germline ends. CDR3 length: 13 residues. The CDR3 is CASTIIEDQPQHF. The CDR3 bases are TGTGCCAGCACTATAATAGAGGATCAGCCCCAGCATTTT.

This clonotype appeared a few times. In nucleotides, the CDR3 is TGCAGTGCAAGCTGGCGGGAGGGCATCATTTCTTTAGAGACCCAGTACTTC. Translating gives CSASWREGIISLETQYF. The rearrangement uses TRBV20-1 and TRBJ2-5; TRBD2 matches at 9 bases. The CDR3 extends over 17 amino acids. Germline V gene data show CDR1 as DFQATT and CDR2 as SNEGSKA (reference sequence). V shed 6 bases, J shed 4 bases, and the junction held 18 bases outside the gene matches.

In this sample, this clonotype turned up many times. The chain carries TRBV7-3 and TRBJ1-1, with D possibly TRBD1 on 6 matching bases. The V gene lost 4 bases and the J gene lost 4 bases, with 10 bases spanning the gap. This CDR3 has 13 residues. CDR1 and CDR2 (germline): SGHTA, FQGTGA. The CDR3 sequence: CASSSDSFTEAFF. CDR3 nucleotide sequence: TGTGCCAGCAGCTCGGACAGTTTCACTGAAGCTTTCTTT.